Each of the 17 T cell receptor beta chains below was sequenced from the same sample in a study of blood T cell repertoires in COVID-19. The repertoire was sequenced with immunoSEQ multiplex PCR; TCRdb's copy has only in-frame clones and lacks some. The table lists fewer than 350,000 clones, about 89% of them singletons. Sequencing was performed on peripheral blood. Receptors originate from a man aged 35-49 years with active or convalescent COVID-19.

J is TRBJ2-5 and V is TRBV24-1; 8 positions agree with TRBD1. Per germline, CDR1 KGHDR and CDR2 SFDVKD. The CDR3 has 16 residues. The J segment lost 4 bases and the V segment lost 5 bases, leaving 11 bases of the junction unmatched. The CDR3 spells CATSVWRQGNGETQYF. CDR3 in DNA: TGTGCCACCAGTGTGTGGAGACAGGGGAACGGAGAGACCCAGTACTTC.

CDR3 DNA: TGTGCCAGCAGCTTAGCTTTCGGCGGGGGGTCCTACAATGAGCAGTTCTTC. Residues: CASSLAFGGGSYNEQFF. The chain combines TRBV7-8 with TRBJ2-1; the match to TRBD2 covers 8 bases. The CDR3 is made up of 17 amino acids. In germline, CDR1 is SGHVS, CDR2 FQNEAQ. Trimming took 0 bases from V and 1 from J; bases not matched to a gene: 5.

Ten or more counts support this clone. The V and J genes are TRBV25-1 and TRBJ2-7; D possibly corresponds to TRBD2 (7 bases). The CDR3 has 14 residues. Germline CDR1 and CDR2: MGHDK and SYGVNS. V lost 8 bases and J lost 6, with 20 bases in between. The CDR3 sequence is CASGEGGRAAEQYF. As DNA, the CDR3 is TGTGCCAGCGGCGAGGGGGGGAGGGCGGCCGAGCAGTACTTC.

This rearrangement joins TRBV3-1 (or the pseudogene TRBV3-2) to TRBJ1-4; no definite D call. This CDR3 region has 16 residues. Germline V gives CDR1 LGHDT, CDR2 YNNKEL (reference sequence). V was clipped by 4 bases and J by 0 bases, with 12 bases between them. The CDR3 loop is CASSPGGFATNEKLFF. The DNA of the CDR3 is TGTGCCAGCAGCCCTGGCGGATTTGCAACTAATGAAAAACTGTTTTTT.

The chain has TRBV2 and TRBJ1-1; D possibly corresponds to TRBD1 (6 bases). With 6 bases removed from V and 6 bases from J, the gap between germline ends came to 11 bases. CDR3 length: 12 amino acids. Germline-derived CDR1 and CDR2 are SNHLY and FYNNEI. The CDR3 DNA sequence: TGTGCCAGCAGAGGGGGGGGATCTGAAGCTTTCTTT. Translating gives CASRGGGSEAFF.

The rearrangement joins TRBV19 to TRBJ2-3; 12 bases line up with TRBD2. Germline trimming cut 3 bases from V and 1 base from J; bases unmatched to any gene: 2. The CDR3 is 16 residues long. CDR1 and CDR2 (germline): LNHDA, SQIVND (reference sequence). CDR3 loop: CASSMRLAGGTDTQYF. The CDR3 DNA reads as TGTGCCAGTAGTATGCGACTAGCGGGGGGCACAGATACGCAGTATTTT.

The chain couples TRBV12-3 or TRBV12-4 to TRBJ2-2; no reliable D call. The V end was cut by 7 bases, the J end by 2 bases, with 8 bases between. This CDR3 contains 13 residues. The CDR3 here is CASNELNTGELFF. The DNA of the CDR3 is TGTGCCAGCAATGAACTCAACACCGGGGAGCTGTTTTTT.

V usage is TRBV6-6 and J usage is TRBJ1-4, with 7 bases matching TRBD1. The CDR3 totals 15 residues. The germline CDR1 and CDR2 sequences are MNHNY and SVGAGI (reference sequence). With V trimmed by 3 bases and J by 7 bases, 8 bases remained unmatched. The CDR3 is CASSYTGEKGEKLFF. As DNA, the CDR3 is TGTGCCAGCAGTTATACAGGGGAGAAAGGTGAAAAACTGTTTTTT.

V and J are TRBV13 and TRBJ2-1; 10 nucleotides agree with TRBD1. The CDR3 is 17 residues long. The germline V gene has CDR1 PRHDT and CDR2 FYEKMQ (reference sequence). The junction had 6 bases not matched to a gene; V was cut back by 0 bases and J by 4 bases. The CDR3 protein is CASSLGVPGQGYNEQFF. The CDR3 DNA is TGTGCCAGCAGCTTAGGAGTCCCGGGACAGGGGTACAATGAGCAGTTCTTC.

The chain links TRBV27 to TRBJ2-7; 9 bases agree with TRBD1. Germline trimming cut 5 bases from V and 4 bases from J; bases unmatched to any gene: 9. This CDR3 is built from 15 residues. Germline V CDR1 and CDR2: MNHEY, SMNVEV (reference sequence). In DNA form, the CDR3 reads TGTGCCAGCAGTCTCGGGACAGGGACCATGTACGAGCAGTACTTC. It is translated as CASSLGTGTMYEQYF.

V usage is TRBV29-1 and J usage is TRBJ2-5; the D gene is possibly TRBD2 (5 bases). The CDR3 length is 13 residues. Germline loops: CDR1 SQVTM, CDR2 ANQGSEA. V was trimmed by 7 bases and J by 1 base, leaving 13 bases between them. The CDR3 nucleotides read TGCAGCGCCGTAGGTGGGAGCCAAGAGACCCAGTACTTC. It encodes CSAVGGSQETQYF.

The gene calls are TRBV11-2 and TRBJ1-3; TRBD1 matches at 7 bases. V was clipped by 4 bases and J by 4 bases; unmatched bases: 10. In germline, CDR1 is SGHAT, CDR2 FQNNGV. The CDR3 totals 16 residues. As DNA, the CDR3 is TGTGCCAGCAGCTCCCGGTTACAGGGGTCAGGAAACACCATATATTTT. This gives the protein CASSSRLQGSGNTIYF.

Concerning this clone itself: Other DNA variants within this sample encode the same CDR3. V and J are TRBV5-1 and TRBJ2-5; 8 bases agree with TRBD2. The CDR3 extends over 16 amino acids. The junction had 9 bases not matched to a gene; V was cut back by 0 bases and J by 5 bases. Germline CDR1 SGHRS, CDR2 YFSETQ. Written as DNA, the CDR3 is TGCGCCAGCAGCTTGGGACCCTCGGCTAGCGGGGAGACCCAGTACTTC. The encoded protein is CASSLGPSASGETQYF. Based on the CDR3 plus reference TRBV5-1 and TRBJ2-5, the full variable domain is KAGVTQTPRYLIKTRGQQVTLSCSPISGHRSVSWYQQTPGQGLQFLFEYFSETQRNKGNFPGRFSGRQFSNSRSEMNVSTLELGDSALYLCASSLGPSASGETQYFGPGTRLLVL.

The CDR3 nucleotides read TGTGCCAGCAGTGAAGCTAAAGTCCTGCGGGAGACCCAGTACTTC. The encoded protein is CASSEAKVLRETQYF. The rearrangement uses TRBV6-1 and TRBJ2-5; D is uncertain. The CDR3 loop spans 15 amino acids. CDR1 and CDR2 (germline): MNHNS, SASEGT. The V end was cut by 0 bases, the J end by 5 bases, with 13 bases between.

The chain links TRBV2 to TRBJ2-3; 11 nucleotides agree with TRBD1. The CDR3 length is 15 residues. Germline V gives CDR1 SNHLY, CDR2 FYNNEI. Germline trimming cut 6 bases from V and 5 bases from J; bases unmatched to any gene: 7. This CDR3 is CASREDRGRGDTQYF. CDR3 sequence (DNA): TGTGCCAGCAGGGAGGACAGGGGGCGAGGAGATACGCAGTATTTT.

The V gene is TRBV6-1, the J gene TRBJ1-6, with D unclear. CDR1 and CDR2 (germline): MNHNS, SASEGT. V lost 2 bases, J lost 9 bases, and 8 bases lay in between. The CDR3 sequence is 13 residues long. CDR3 coding DNA: TGTGCCAGCAGTGAATTCGGGGTTTCACCCCTCCACTTT. Residues: CASSEFGVSPLHF.

Concerning this clone itself: One end of the junction does not line up with germline, which may come from a read error. The rearrangement links TRBV27 to TRBJ2-1; a weak D match, TRBD1 (5 bases). CDR1 MNHEY and CDR2 SMNVEV come from the germline V gene (reference sequence). The CDR3 consists of 16 residues. Here the CDR3 reads CASSQIRTRGYDEQFF. As DNA, the CDR3 is TGTGCCAGCAGTCAGATAAGGACAAGGGGCTACGATGAGCAGTTCTTC.